The 23 T cell receptor beta chains reported below all come from one sample, sequenced in a study of blood T cell repertoires in COVID-19. Here immunoSEQ multiplex PCR was the method, and the copy in TCRdb shows in-frame clones only, minus some. The table lists about 480,000 clones, over 75% of them singletons. Sequencing used PBMCs or T cells enriched from blood (not recorded which). These receptors all come from a woman in her thirties or forties who had recovered from COVID-19.

The rearrangement links TRBV5-6 to TRBJ1-5; 8 nucleotides match TRBD1. This CDR3 is built from 17 residues. Germline CDR1 and CDR2: SGHDT and YYEEEE. The V segment lost 5 bases and the J segment 5 bases; nucleotides outside the gene matches: 15. This CDR3 is CASSENRPDRVDQPQHF. In DNA, the CDR3 is TGTGCCAGCAGTGAAAACCGGCCGGACAGGGTAGATCAGCCCCAGCATTTT.

The chain recombines TRBV7-6 with TRBJ1-1, with 7 bases identical to TRBD1. Per germline, CDR1 SGHVS and CDR2 FNYEAQ. Unmatched junction bases numbered 4, after V lost 5 bases and J lost 1 base. This CDR3 is 14 amino acids long. CDR3 protein: CASSPDRRNTEAFF. DNA for the CDR3: TGTGCCAGCAGCCCGGACAGGCGGAACACTGAAGCTTTCTTT.

The J gene is TRBJ2-7, the V gene TRBV30; 8 bases are shared with TRBD2. Germline lookup yields CDR1 GTSNPN and CDR2 SVGIG (reference sequence). V was clipped by 3 bases and J by 2 bases; unmatched bases: 6. This CDR3 contains 14 residues. The DNA of the CDR3 is TGTGCCTGGAGGTCACCGGGACTAGCCTACGAGCAGTACTTC. Amino acids: CAWRSPGLAYEQYF.

This clone was observed a single time. As DNA, the CDR3 is TGTGCCAGCAGCAAAAGACAGGGGGCCGGGGAGCTGTTTTTT. Translated: CASSKRQGAGELFF. The gene calls are TRBV11-2 and TRBJ2-2, with 9 bases that match TRBD1. CDR1 and CDR2 (germline): SGHAT, FQNNGV. Trimming cost V 5 bases and J 6 bases; bases outside gene matches: 4. This CDR3 spans 14 amino acids.

V gene TRBV12-3 or TRBV12-4 combines with J gene TRBJ2-5; D gene ambiguous. Trimming took 8 bases from V and 5 from J, leaving 12 bases between them. This CDR3 contains 12 residues. The CDR3 bases are TGTGCCAGCTCGCCCCTGCGGGAGACCCAGTACTTC. Its translation is CASSPLRETQYF.

The chain employs TRBV5-1 and TRBJ1-2; D uncertain. The CDR3 is 13 residues long. Trimming stripped 4 bases from V and 6 bases from J, with 13 bases between. Germline CDR1 reads SGHRS; CDR2 reads YFSETQ. The CDR3: CASSPESLHGYTF. Written as DNA, the CDR3 is TGCGCCAGCAGCCCTGAGTCGCTCCATGGCTACACCTTC.

On this clone itself: Other DNA sequences in this specimen translate into the identical CDR3. The rearrangement links TRBV29-1 to TRBJ1-4; a weak D match, TRBD1 (5 bases). This CDR3 contains 14 residues. Trimming stripped 6 bases from V and 0 bases from J, with 11 bases between. Germline V gives CDR1 SQVTM, CDR2 ANQGSEA. In nucleotides, the CDR3 is TGCAGCGTAGGGCAGGGCGCAACTAATGAAAAACTGTTTTTT. Encoded protein: CSVGQGATNEKLFF. Complete variable domain (other parts from reference TRBV29-1 and TRBJ1-4): SAVISQKPSRDICQRGTSLTIQCQVDSQVTMMFWYRQQPGQSLTLIATANQGSEATYESGFVIDKFPISRPNLTFSTLTVSNMSPEDSSIYLCSVGQGATNEKLFFGSGTQLSVL.

The chain is built from TRBV6-5 and TRBJ2-3; TRBD2 aligns across 9 bases. V shed 6 bases and J 2 bases; nucleotides not matched to a gene: 6. The CDR3 extends over 15 amino acids. Germline V gives CDR1 MNHEY, CDR2 SVGAGI. CDR3 sequence: CASSSTSGYTDTQYF. For the CDR3, the DNA is TGTGCCAGCAGCTCGACTAGCGGTTACACAGATACGCAGTATTTT.

The rearrangement joins TRBV5-5 to TRBJ2-5; 8 bases line up with TRBD2. With 4 bases clipped from V and 1 base from J, the junction kept 9 bases outside the gene matches. CDR3 length equals 16 residues. Per germline, CDR1 SGHKS and CDR2 YYEKEE (reference sequence). In DNA form, the CDR3 reads TGTGCCAGCAGCCCGGGAGGTAGCGGGGTCCAAGAGACCCAGTACTTC. Translating gives CASSPGGSGVQETQYF. Supplemented by reference TRBV5-5 and TRBJ2-5, the full variable domain reads DAGVTQSPTHLIKTRGQQVTLRCSPISGHKSVSWYQQVLGQGPQFIFQYYEKEERGRGNFPDRFSARQFPNYSSELNVNALLLGDSALYLCASSPGGSGVQETQYFGPGTRLLVL.

A single count supports this clone. The chain recombines TRBV7-2 with TRBJ2-3, with D perhaps TRBD1 (6 bases). This CDR3 is 14 amino acids long. Germline V lookup: CDR1 SGHTA, CDR2 FQGNSA. The V and J ends lost 3 bases and 6 bases respectively, with 13 bases between them. In nucleotides, the CDR3 is TGTGCCAGCAGCTTTCCGACAGGCTTGGATACGCAGTATTTT. Its translation: CASSFPTGLDTQYF.

J is TRBJ2-2 and V is TRBV5-1, with TRBD2 matching 11 bases. The germline CDR1 and CDR2 sequences are SGHRS and YFSETQ. V shed 4 bases, J shed 5 bases, and the junction held 7 bases outside the gene matches. The CDR3 length is 16 residues. This chain's CDR3 is CASSQTTSGSTGELFF. The CDR3 bases are TGCGCCAGCAGCCAAACAACTAGCGGGAGTACCGGGGAGCTGTTTTTT.

V and J are TRBV28 and TRBJ2-1, with TRBD2 matching over 13 bases. V lost 8 bases, J lost 1 base, and 5 bases stayed unmatched. Germline CDR1 MDHEN, CDR2 SYDVKM. CDR3 length: 16 residues. CDR3 amino acids: CASRTSGRRSYNEQFF. The CDR3, as DNA: TGTGCCAGCCGGACTAGCGGGAGACGATCCTACAATGAGCAGTTCTTC.

The V gene is TRBV19, the J gene TRBJ2-3; 7 nucleotides align to TRBD2. The CDR3 has 15 residues. Germline CDR1 is LNHDA and CDR2 is SQIVND (reference sequence). The V segment lost 4 bases and the J segment 1 base; nucleotides outside the gene matches: 5. Written as DNA, the CDR3 is TGTGCCAGTAGTAACAGCGGGGTACGCACAGATACGCAGTATTTT. This sequence encodes CASSNSGVRTDTQYF.

The chain is built from TRBV30 and TRBJ2-7, with 14 nucleotides matching TRBD2. CDR1 is GTSNPN, CDR2 SVGIG, per germline (reference sequence). Unmatched junction bases numbered 2, after V lost 0 bases and J lost 4 bases. This CDR3 spans 15 amino acids. This CDR3 reads CAWSVGTSGSYEQYF. CDR3 sequence (DNA): TGTGCCTGGAGTGTCGGGACTAGCGGGAGTTACGAGCAGTACTTC.

V usage is TRBV5-4 and J usage is TRBJ2-1; TRBD2 matches at 8 bases. Trimming removed 2 bases from V and 0 bases from J; junction bases left unmatched: 7. Germline V gene lookup returns CDR1 SGHNT and CDR2 YYREEE (reference sequence). The CDR3 consists of 17 residues. In nucleotides, the CDR3 is TGTGCCAGCAGCTTCGGTGCGGGAGGTACCTCCTACAATGAGCAGTTCTTC. Its translation: CASSFGAGGTSYNEQFF.

The chain combines TRBV14 with TRBJ1-1; D gene ambiguous. This CDR3 has 14 amino acids. Germline values: CDR1 SGHDN, CDR2 FVKESK. Trimming took 0 bases from V and 7 from J, leaving 12 bases between them. Here the CDR3 reads CASSQELGRGEAFF. The CDR3 region has the DNA TGTGCCAGCAGCCAAGAACTGGGTCGGGGTGAAGCTTTCTTT. The whole variable domain, remainder taken from reference TRBV14 and TRBJ1-1, is EAGVTQFPSHSVIEKGQTVTLRCDPISGHDNLYWYRRVMGKEIKFLLHFVKESKQDESGMPNNRFLAERTGGTYSTLKVQPAELEDSGVYFCASSQELGRGEAFFGQGTRLTVV.

The chain combines TRBV4-1 with TRBJ1-3, with D maybe TRBD1 (5 bases). The germline V and J ends were trimmed by 0 bases and 3 bases, with 12 bases remaining between them. The CDR3 totals 16 residues. In germline, CDR1 is MGHRA, CDR2 YSYEKL. CDR3 bases: TGCGCCAGCAGCCAAGACTCAGGGATTAGTGGAAACACCATATATTTT. This translates into CASSQDSGISGNTIYF.

The chain couples TRBV6-5 to TRBJ1-1; TRBD1 agrees at 8 bases. The germline V gene has CDR1 MNHEY and CDR2 SVGAGI. V was clipped by 4 bases and J by 4 bases; unmatched bases: 11. The CDR3 runs to 16 residues. CDR3 residues: CASSLKPTGDTTEAFF. The CDR3 DNA is TGTGCCAGCAGTTTGAAACCGACAGGGGATACCACTGAAGCTTTCTTT.

This clone appeared once. The rearrangement links TRBV7-2 to TRBJ1-3; 9 bases agree with TRBD1. This CDR3 region has 16 residues. Losses at the gene ends were 4 bases for V and 0 bases for J; bases not matched to a gene: 4. Germline loops: CDR1 SGHTA, CDR2 FQGNSA. CDR3 nucleotide sequence: TGTGCCAGCAGCTGGACAGGGGCGAGCTCTGGAAACACCATATATTTT. This gives the protein CASSWTGASSGNTIYF.

The rearrangement uses TRBV5-1 and TRBJ2-7; TRBD2 agrees at 7 bases. The CDR3 contains 15 residues. Germline CDR1 and CDR2: SGHRS and YFSETQ. Trimming cost V 0 bases and J 3 bases; bases outside gene matches: 6. CDR3 nucleotide sequence: TGCGCCAGCAGCTTGGCGGGGAGGGGCGGCTACGAGCAGTACTTC. Its translation is CASSLAGRGGYEQYF.

The chain is built from TRBV18 and TRBJ2-5; 7 bases are a match to TRBD1. The CDR3 is 17 amino acids. Germline loops: CDR1 KGHSH, CDR2 LQKENI. Trimming at V came to 5 bases and at J to 1 base, leaving 13 bases not matched to a gene. The CDR3 DNA is TGTGCCAGCTCAAGACAGGGTCCCTTCATTCTCCAAGAGACCCAGTACTTC. Translation gives CASSRQGPFILQETQYF. The whole variable domain, filled in from reference TRBV18 and TRBJ2-5, reads NAGVMQNPRHLVRRRGQEARLRCSPMKGHSHVYWYRQLPEEGLKFMVYLQKENIIDESGMPKERFSAEFPKEGPSILRIQQVVRGDSAAYFCASSRQGPFILQETQYFGPGTRLLVL.

This chain connects TRBV2 to TRBJ1-4; D might be TRBD1 (6 bases). CDR1 and CDR2 from the germline V gene are SNHLY and FYNNEI. CDR3 length: 13 residues. Deletions cut 3 bases from V and 4 bases from J, with 6 bases between. This CDR3 reads CASSEDSNEKLFF. The CDR3 bases are TGTGCCAGCAGTGAGGACAGTAATGAAAAACTGTTTTTT.

The chain links TRBV19 to TRBJ1-2; 7 nucleotides align to TRBD1. This CDR3 is 16 amino acids long. The J segment lost 1 base and the V segment lost 7 bases, leaving 12 bases of the junction unmatched. From germline, CDR1 is LNHDA and CDR2 SQIVND (reference sequence). The CDR3: CASTLRGQRINYGYTF. DNA for the CDR3: TGTGCCAGTACCTTGCGGGGACAGCGAATTAACTATGGCTACACCTTC.